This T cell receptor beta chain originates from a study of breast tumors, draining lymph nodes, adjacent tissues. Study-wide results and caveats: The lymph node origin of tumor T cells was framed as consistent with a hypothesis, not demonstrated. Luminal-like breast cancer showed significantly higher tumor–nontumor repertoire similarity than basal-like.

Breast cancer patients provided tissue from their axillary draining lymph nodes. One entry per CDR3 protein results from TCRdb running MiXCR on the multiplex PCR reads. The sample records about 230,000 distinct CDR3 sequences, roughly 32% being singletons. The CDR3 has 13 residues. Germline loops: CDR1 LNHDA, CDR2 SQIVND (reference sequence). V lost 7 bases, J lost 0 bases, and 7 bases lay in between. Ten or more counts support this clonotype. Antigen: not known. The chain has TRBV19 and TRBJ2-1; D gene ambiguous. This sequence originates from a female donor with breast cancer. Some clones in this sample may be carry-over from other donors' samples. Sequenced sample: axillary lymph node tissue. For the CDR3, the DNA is TGTGCCAGTACCGAGCGCTCCTACAATGAGCAGTTCTTC. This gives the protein CASTERSYNEQFF.